These T cell receptor beta chains were read from a single sample in a study of cytomegalovirus exposure and HLA in healthy donors. Clones were sequenced by immunoSEQ multiplex PCR, and TCRdb holds only the in-frame ones, with some missing. This repertoire shows 110,000 to 150,000 clones, roughly 9.7% found once; its top ten account for roughly 1.9%. Sequences were obtained from PBMCs. The receptors here all came from a man between 50 and 59 years old in good health and CMV-seronegative. The CDR3 runs from the conserved cysteine through the conserved F or W. The D gene is left open where the match is weak. Only some rows state a clone size, as once, few, many or a class for expanded clones.

TRBJ1-2 NA TRBV5-5 few CASSAGQARDYGYTF TGTGCCAGCAGCGCAGGGCAGGCTAGGGACTATGGCTACACCTTC
TRBJ1-1 TRBD1 TRBV7-3 NA CASSRDRGNTEAFF TGTGCCAGCAGTCGCGACAGGGGCAACACTGAAGCTTTCTTT
TRBJ1-4 NA TRBV4-1 few CASSQQGRHEKLFF TGCGCCAGCAGCCAACAGGGGAGACATGAAAAACTGTTTTTT
TRBJ2-3 TRBD2 TRBV30 NA CAWSSGGDTQYF TGTGCCTGGAGTTCGGGAGGAGATACGCAGTATTTT
TRBJ2-7 NA TRBV7-9 NA CASSPQAYEQYF TGTGCCAGCAGCCCCCAGGCCTACGAGCAGTACTTC
TRBJ2-7 TRBD2 TRBV14 few CASSQLGLAASSYEQYF TGTGCCAGCAGCCAATTGGGACTAGCTGCCAGCTCCTACGAGCAGTACTTC
TRBJ1-1 NA TRBV10-3 NA CAIRVDSAVNTEAFF TGTGCCATCAGAGTAGACAGTGCCGTGAACACTGAAGCTTTCTTT
TRBJ2-1 NA TRBV5-1 NA CARRGSPNNDEQFF TGCGCCAGGCGGGGAAGCCCCAACAATGATGAGCAGTTCTTC
TRBJ1-5 NA TRBV12-5 few CASGSAARDQPQHF TGTGCTAGTGGTTCCGCCGCGAGGGATCAGCCCCAGCATTTT
TRBJ2-2 NA TRBV19 NA CASSPGGRGELFF TGTGCCAGTAGTCCCGGGGGGCGAGGGGAGCTGTTTTTT
TRBJ1-2 TRBD1 TRBV6-5 NA CASNPRGRNYGYTF TGTGCCAGCAACCCTAGGGGGCGGAACTATGGCTACACCTTC